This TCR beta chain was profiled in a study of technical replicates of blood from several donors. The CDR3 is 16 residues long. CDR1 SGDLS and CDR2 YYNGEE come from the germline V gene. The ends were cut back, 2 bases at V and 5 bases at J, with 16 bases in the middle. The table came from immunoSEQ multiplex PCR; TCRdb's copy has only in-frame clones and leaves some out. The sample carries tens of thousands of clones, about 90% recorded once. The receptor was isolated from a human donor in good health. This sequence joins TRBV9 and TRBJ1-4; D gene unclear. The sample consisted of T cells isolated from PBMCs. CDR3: CASSVGFVGGNEKLFF. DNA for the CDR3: TGTGCCAGCAGCGTTGGGTTTGTGGGAGGAAATGAAAAACTGTTTTTT.